The sequence of this TCR beta chain was determined in a study of blood T cell repertoires in COVID-19. About the research overall: Samples came from the United States, Italy and Spain, spanning acute and convalescent COVID-19. The cDNA or gDNA used as material had been derived from T cells, B-cell-depleted T cells, or PBMCs.

As processed by the authors: Reference gene primer amplification gave nucleated cell count estimates. Sequencing used immunoSEQ multiplex PCR; TCRdb keeps in-frame clones, though not all of them. V and J calls and clone size are given by that table; D and trimming were obtained from the DNA. The data contain fewer than 85,000 clones, about 93% of them singletons. CDR1 SEHNR and CDR2 FQNEAQ come from the germline V gene (reference sequence). There are 14 residues in the CDR3. V lost 3 bases, J lost 0 bases, and 9 bases lay in between. Specimen: peripheral blood. The V call is TRBV7-9, the J call TRBJ2-7; D gene unclear. The TCR comes from a human donor in a cohort sampled during active COVID-19. As DNA, the CDR3 is TGTGCCAGCAGCTTTGGTTCTAGCTCCTACGAGCAGTACTTC. Translating gives CASSFGSSSYEQYF.